The clone carrying this T cell receptor beta chain was picked up one time. Germline is not matched at one junction end, which may reflect a read error. This sample's RNA came from whole unsorted tissue. The normal lung tissue was taken more than 3 cm from the tumor edge. These data are taken from a study of tumor and adjacent non-tumor tissue in lung cancer. The CDR3 is made up of 15 amino acids. The germline V gene has CDR1 SGHAT and CDR2 FQDESV (reference sequence). A modified ARM-PCR protocol with three rounds of nested PCR amplified TCRbeta. Via MiXCR, TCRdb re-called the multiplex PCR reads, giving one row per CDR3 protein. The sample comprises tens of thousands of distinct CDR3 sequences, around 70% of which are singletons, and roughly a quarter rests with the top ten.

The material sequenced was distant non-tumor lung tissue. The sequence was obtained from a woman in her forties or fifties with non-small cell lung cancer. V usage is TRBV11-1 and J usage is TRBJ2-7; tentatively, D is TRBD1 or TRBD2 (5 bases each). This CDR3 is CANSYEIATDYEQYF. The CDR3 DNA follows: TGTGCCAACAGCTACGAAATAGCGACAGACTACGAGCAGTATTTC.